This TCR beta chain was captured in a study of molecular identifiers for immune sequencing clone quantification. Looking at the study overall: The replicate experiment used RNA from roughly 20,000 or 100,000 naive CD8 cells. This RNA was split into five aliquots, and four of them were sequenced.

For this clonotype: Its matching antigen is unknown. A much more abundant neighbour one base away suggests this may be a read error.

Study results and limitations: Beyond 20 RNA copies, clones held over 97% of effector molecules, compared with under 1% in naive cells.

TCRdb analysed the PCR reads with MiXCR anew, one entry per CDR3 protein. The data hold about 35,000 distinct CDR3 sequences, with around 20% observed a single time. Deletions cut 8 bases from V and 9 bases from J, with 23 bases between. In germline, CDR1 is SNHLY, CDR2 FYNNEI. The CDR3 extends over 15 amino acids. The material sequenced was naive CD8+ T cells from blood, with Jurkat cell RNA spiked in. Subset: FACS-sorted CD8+CD4-CCR7+CD45RA+ naive T cells. The sequence was obtained from a human donor in good health. Some libraries in this study had Jurkat cell RNA spiked in. The V and J genes are TRBV2 and TRBJ2-1; D could derive from TRBD1 or TRBD2 (5 bases each). The CDR3 sequence: CASGGRGGRDSEQFF. In DNA form, the CDR3 reads TGTGCCAGCGGGGGACGCGGTGGACGAGACAGTGAGCAGTTCTTC.